This TCR beta chain was sequenced in a study of T cells in localized non-small cell lung cancer. Overall study findings and caveats: Heterogeneity remains possible because sequencing was limited to only one tumor region. Adjacent lung had a median around 60 of the 100 largest tumor clones.

About this clone itself: Its antigen is not known.

Sequenced by immunoSEQ multiplex PCR; TCRdb stores in-frame clones only, minus some. Of 100,000 to 150,000 clones in the sample, 80% to 90% are singletons; the top ten hold over 1.5%. The input for sequencing was peripheral blood, taken before any cancer treatment. This clonotype was obtained from a female donor over 55 with stage I lung adenocarcinoma.

The CDR3 bases are TGTGCCAGCGTCTGGGGACAGTTGAGCAATCAGCCCCAGCATTTT. It specifies CASVWGQLSNQPQHF. The J gene is TRBJ1-5, the V gene TRBV6-1; 7 nucleotides match TRBD1. Trimming removed 8 bases from V and 1 base from J; junction bases left unmatched: 8. This CDR3 region has 15 residues. Looked up from germline, CDR1 is MNHNS and CDR2 is SASEGT.